Below, 27 T cell receptor beta chains from the same sample are listed, as sequenced in a study of technical replicates of blood from a handful of donors. Data came from immunoSEQ multiplex PCR; TCRdb stores just in-frame clones and leaves some out. In the table there are 10,000 to 13,000 clones, around 94% of which are singletons. The sequenced sample consisted of PBMCs. The receptor set was obtained from a human donor in good health.

This clone was counted only a few times. The CDR3: CASSLFSRAGDTGELFF. In nucleotides, the CDR3 is TGCGCCAGCAGCTTGTTCTCACGAGCGGGAGACACCGGGGAGCTGTTTTTT. V and J are TRBV5-1 and TRBJ2-2; 8 nucleotides line up with TRBD2. Germline V gene data show CDR1 as SGHRS and CDR2 as YFSETQ. The CDR3 is made up of 17 amino acids. Unmatched junction bases numbered 8, after V lost 1 base and J lost 3 bases.

The chain joins TRBV2 to TRBJ1-1; TRBD1 might be the D (5 bases). Germline loops: CDR1 SNHLY, CDR2 FYNNEI. CDR3 length: 13 residues. With 8 bases removed from V and 1 base from J, the gap between germline ends came to 11 bases. CDR3 coding DNA: TGTGCCAGCCTCGAGACAGAGAACACTGAAGCTTTCTTT. As protein: CASLETENTEAFF. Full variable domain (outside the CDR3, taken from reference TRBV2 and TRBJ1-1): EPEVTQTPSHQVTQMGQEVILRCVPISNHLYFYWYRQILGQKVEFLVSFYNNEISEKSEIFDDQFSVERPDGSNFTLKIRSTKLEDSAMYFCASLETENTEAFFGQGTRLTVV.

The chain couples TRBV6-1 to TRBJ2-6, with D perhaps matching TRBD2 (7 bases). The CDR3 is made up of 19 amino acids. V was cut by 0 bases and J by 4 bases, with 19 bases left in between. Per the germline V gene, CDR1 is MNHNS and CDR2 is SASEGT. Here the CDR3 reads CASSEARLGGLYGANVLTF. The CDR3 DNA follows: TGTGCCAGCAGTGAAGCGCGGCTCGGGGGGCTATACGGGGCCAACGTCCTGACTTTC.

The chain combines TRBV7-9 with TRBJ2-5; 8 bases line up with TRBD1. This CDR3 contains 15 residues. V lost 1 base and J lost 5; bases outside the gene matches: 6. In germline, CDR1 is SEHNR, CDR2 FQNEAQ (reference sequence). CDR3 nucleotide sequence: TGTGCCAGCAGCTTAGTTTCAGGGGGCATCGAGACCCAGTACTTC. This codes for CASSLVSGGIETQYF.

J is TRBJ1-1 and V is TRBV6-1, with D maybe TRBD1 (6 bases). Germline V gene data show CDR1 as MNHNS and CDR2 as SASEGT. The CDR3 is made up of 15 amino acids. The V and J ends lost 3 bases and 0 bases respectively, with 11 bases between them. CDR3 nucleotide sequence: TGTGCCAGCAGTGAGCAGGGACAAATGAACACTGAAGCTTTCTTT. Amino acids: CASSEQGQMNTEAFF.

This chain connects TRBV6-1 to TRBJ1-1; D is perhaps TRBD1 (6 bases). Germline assignment: CDR1 MNHNS and CDR2 SASEGT. V was pared by 0 bases and J by 1 base, with 15 bases between. This CDR3 has 17 amino acids. In nucleotides, the CDR3 is TGTGCCAGCAGTGAAGCGCCTCCGGGACACGGGAACACTGAAGCTTTCTTT. Protein: CASSEAPPGHGNTEAFF.

CDR3 in amino acids: CASSLAAYNEQFF. The CDR3 DNA follows: TGTGCCAGCAGCTTAGCGGCCTACAATGAGCAGTTCTTC. This rearrangement joins TRBV7-3 to TRBJ2-1; D remains ambiguous. The CDR3 is 13 residues long. Germline loops: CDR1 SGHTA, CDR2 FQGTGA. Deletions cut 2 bases from V and 2 bases from J, with 4 bases between.

V usage is TRBV7-8 and J usage is TRBJ2-7; TRBD1 agrees at 8 bases. The germline V gene encodes CDR1 SGHVS and CDR2 FQNEAQ. This CDR3 spans 15 amino acids. V shed 0 bases, J shed 5 bases, and the junction held 6 bases outside the gene matches. The CDR3 sequence is CASSLARQGANEQYF. As DNA, the CDR3 is TGTGCCAGCAGCTTAGCACGCCAGGGGGCGAACGAGCAGTACTTC.

The V gene is TRBV29-1, the J gene TRBJ2-3; 9 bases align to TRBD2. V lost 7 bases and J lost 0; bases outside the gene matches: 11. This CDR3 contains 16 residues. CDR1 SQVTM and CDR2 ANQGSEA come from the germline V gene. The DNA of the CDR3 is TGCAGCGAGATAGCGGGAGTTAGTGCTAGCACAGATACGCAGTATTTT. It is translated as CSEIAGVSASTDTQYF.

V is TRBV18 and J is TRBJ2-7; tentatively, D is TRBD1 (6 bases). Trimming removed 4 bases at V and 2 bases at J, with 15 bases between. Looked up from germline, CDR1 is KGHSH and CDR2 is LQKENI. The CDR3 loop spans 15 amino acids. This CDR3 is CASSLGQTITYEQYF. CDR3 sequence (DNA): TGTGCCAGCTCACTTGGACAGACAATTACCTACGAGCAGTACTTC.

This clone was seen once. The chain employs TRBV5-4 and TRBJ1-2; 8 bases align to TRBD1. Germline CDR1 reads SGHNT; CDR2 reads YYREEE (reference sequence). CDR3 length: 15 residues. Germline trimming cut 4 bases from V and 5 bases from J; bases unmatched to any gene: 10. The CDR3: CASSPPGGAWYGYTF. Written as DNA, the CDR3 is TGTGCCAGCAGCCCCCCAGGGGGCGCATGGTATGGCTACACCTTC.

This clone was seen only once. V gene TRBV11-2 combines with J gene TRBJ2-7; TRBD1 agrees at 10 bases. Germline CDR1 is SGHAT and CDR2 is FQNNGV. CDR3 size: 15 residues. V gave up 4 bases and J gave up 3 bases; unmatched junction bases: 6. CDR3 protein: CASSSPGTGDYEQYF. In DNA, the CDR3 is TGTGCCAGCAGCTCCCCCGGGACAGGGGACTACGAGCAGTACTTC. The complete variable domain, with remaining parts taken from reference TRBV11-2 and TRBJ2-7, reads EAGVAQSPRYKIIEKRQSVAFWCNPISGHATLYWYQQILGQGPKLLIQFQNNGVVDDSQLPKDRFSAERLKGVDSTLKIQPAKLEDSAVYLCASSSPGTGDYEQYFGPGTRLTVT.

The chain links TRBV7-6 to TRBJ2-3; the D gene is possibly TRBD2 (6 bases). Germline CDR1 and CDR2: SGHVS and FNYEAQ. V was trimmed by 4 bases and J by 2 bases, leaving 19 bases between them. The CDR3 loop spans 17 amino acids. The chain's CDR3 is CASSSQGGSRITDTQYF. The CDR3 nucleotides read TGTGCCAGCAGCTCCCAGGGAGGTTCACGCATCACAGATACGCAGTATTTT.

The chain joins TRBV18 to TRBJ2-7; D is unresolved. Germline CDR1 and CDR2: KGHSH and LQKENI. V lost 3 bases and J 0 bases, leaving 9 bases between the germline ends. This CDR3 comprises 14 residues. CDR3 amino acids: CASSPDPGSYEQYF. In DNA, the CDR3 is TGTGCCAGCTCACCTGACCCGGGCTCCTACGAGCAGTACTTC.

The chain joins TRBV20-1 to TRBJ2-5, with D possibly TRBD2 on 5 matching bases. Trimming left V 8 bases short and J 5 bases short, with 12 bases between. Germline V gene lookup returns CDR1 DFQATT and CDR2 SNEGSKA (reference sequence). The CDR3 is made up of 11 amino acids. The chain's CDR3 is CSTAPGETQYF. In DNA, the CDR3 is TGCAGTACCGCCCCGGGGGAGACCCAGTACTTC.

V gene TRBV27 combines with J gene TRBJ2-1; tentatively, D is TRBD1 (6 bases). Trimming pared 3 bases from V and 2 bases from J, leaving 8 bases between. The CDR3 length is 14 residues. Germline V gene sequence: CDR1 MNHEY, CDR2 SMNVEV (reference sequence). The CDR3 reads CASSLAGAYNEQFF. For the CDR3, the DNA is TGTGCCAGCAGTTTGGCAGGGGCCTACAATGAGCAGTTCTTC.

The chain carries TRBV11-2 and TRBJ2-1; 10 bases are shared with TRBD2. J was trimmed by 5 bases and V by 5 bases; bases with no gene match: 6. Germline values: CDR1 SGHAT, CDR2 FQNNGV. The CDR3 extends over 15 amino acids. CDR3 in amino acids: CASSPGLAQHNEQFF. In DNA form, the CDR3 reads TGTGCCAGCAGCCCGGGACTAGCGCAGCACAATGAGCAGTTCTTC.

This chain connects TRBV27 to TRBJ2-7; 7 bases align to TRBD1. The CDR3 spans 15 residues. Per germline, CDR1 MNHEY and CDR2 SMNVEV (reference sequence). J gave up 0 bases and V 7 bases, and 9 bases lay outside the gene matches. CDR3: CASTGWGQSSYEQYF. The CDR3 nucleotides read TGTGCCAGCACGGGTTGGGGACAGAGCTCCTACGAGCAGTACTTC.

The chain employs TRBV5-1 and TRBJ2-3, with TRBD2 as a possible D gene (5 bases). The CDR3 sequence is 14 residues long. Trimming shortened V by 0 bases and J by 3 bases, and 8 bases separated the two germline ends. The germline CDR1 and CDR2 sequences are SGHRS and YFSETQ. In nucleotides, the CDR3 is TGCGCCAGCAGCTTGGTGGTAGCGACAGATACGCAGTATTTT. The encoded protein is CASSLVVATDTQYF.

This rearrangement joins TRBV7-7 to TRBJ2-5; unclear D gene. The CDR3 covers 14 residues. The V and J ends lost 1 base and 2 bases respectively, with 8 bases between them. Germline V gives CDR1 SSHAT, CDR2 FNYEAQ (reference sequence). CDR3 DNA: TGTGCCAGCAGCTTAGGGAACAGACAAGAGACCCAGTACTTC. Its translation is CASSLGNRQETQYF. Complete variable domain (other parts from reference TRBV7-7 and TRBJ2-5): GAGVSQSPRYKVTKRGQDVTLRCDPISSHATLYWYQQALGQGPEFLTYFNYEAQPDKSGLPSDRFSAERPEGSISTLTIQRTEQRDSAMYRCASSLGNRQETQYFGPGTRLLVL.

This clone was seen only once. The V call is TRBV30, the J call TRBJ2-1; D is unclear. Trimming took off 0 bases at V and 5 bases at J, with 11 bases between the two ends. The CDR3 has 14 residues. Germline-derived CDR1 and CDR2 are GTSNPN and SVGIG (reference sequence). The CDR3 sequence: CAWSVDRSDNEQFF. The CDR3 DNA reads TGTGCCTGGAGTGTAGACCGAAGCGACAATGAGCAGTTCTTC.

The gene calls are TRBV29-1 and TRBJ2-3; weak D call: TRBD2 (6 bases). V dropped 4 bases and J dropped 7 bases, with 18 bases sitting between them. CDR1 is SQVTM, CDR2 ANQGSEA, per germline. The CDR3 runs to 14 residues. This chain's CDR3 is CSVASAPHINTQYF. In DNA form, the CDR3 reads TGCAGCGTTGCTAGCGCACCGCACATAAATACGCAGTATTTT.

The chain couples TRBV29-1 to TRBJ2-6; 7 positions match TRBD2. Trimming took 4 bases from V and 2 from J; bases not matched to a gene: 2. The CDR3 is made up of 14 amino acids. Germline loops: CDR1 SQVTM, CDR2 ANQGSEA. In DNA form, the CDR3 reads TGCAGCGTTGGGGGGGGGACTGGGGCCAACGTCCTGACTTTC. It yields the protein CSVGGGTGANVLTF. The full variable domain, completed using reference TRBV29-1 and TRBJ2-6, is SAVISQKPSRDICQRGTSLTIQCQVDSQVTMMFWYRQQPGQSLTLIATANQGSEATYESGFVIDKFPISRPNLTFSTLTVSNMSPEDSSIYLCSVGGGTGANVLTFGAGSRLTVL.

The V and J genes are TRBV5-1 and TRBJ2-2; TRBD1 agrees at 8 bases. J was trimmed by 6 bases and V by 7 bases; bases with no gene match: 8. This CDR3 has 14 residues. The germline V gene has CDR1 SGHRS and CDR2 YFSETQ. The CDR3 loop reads CASAAGQAPGELFF. In DNA form, the CDR3 reads TGCGCCAGCGCCGCGGGACAGGCGCCCGGGGAGCTGTTTTTT.

This chain uses TRBV6-5 with TRBJ2-3; 7 bases line up with TRBD2. From germline, CDR1 is MNHEY and CDR2 SVGAGI. There are 15 residues in the CDR3. The V segment lost 4 bases and the J segment 2 bases; nucleotides outside the gene matches: 6. The CDR3 region is CASSWKGLLTDTQYF. The CDR3 region has the DNA TGTGCCAGCAGTTGGAAGGGACTACTCACAGATACGCAGTATTTT.

V is TRBV5-8 and J is TRBJ1-4, with 7 positions matching TRBD1. The germline V gene has CDR1 SGHTS and CDR2 YDEGEE. J gave up 0 bases and V 0 bases, and 2 bases lay outside the gene matches. The CDR3 totals 16 residues. This CDR3 is CASSLGDSPTNEKLFF. In DNA form, the CDR3 reads TGTGCCAGCAGCTTGGGGGACAGTCCAACTAATGAAAAACTGTTTTTT.

The rearrangement links TRBV5-1 to TRBJ1-1, with D maybe TRBD1 (5 bases). The V gene lost 0 bases and the J gene lost 6 bases, with 9 bases spanning the gap. The CDR3 has 13 residues. Germline CDR1 SGHRS, CDR2 YFSETQ. For the CDR3, the DNA is TGCGCCAGCAGCTTGGAAGGACAACCTGAAGCTTTCTTT. Amino acid sequence: CASSLEGQPEAFF.